This T cell receptor beta chain was identified in a study of PD-1 blockade in classical Hodgkin lymphoma. Broader study findings: Complete responders matched newly diagnosed patients in baseline diversity.

Germline trimming cut 4 bases from V and 5 bases from J; bases unmatched to any gene: 10. This CDR3 is 16 amino acids long. The V gene's germline CDR1 is MNHEY and CDR2 SVGAGI. The repertoire was sequenced with immunoSEQ multiplex PCR; TCRdb's copy has only in-frame clones and lacks some. The data show about 19,000 clones, less than 85% seen once. This clone was picked up a small number of times. What it recognizes is unknown. Exposure to brentuximab vedotin varied, and each patient had relapsed following autologous stem cell transplantation. The specimen was peripheral blood mononuclear cells (PBMCs), collected at baseline. The sequence came from a human donor with classical Hodgkin lymphoma. The chain employs TRBV6-5 and TRBJ1-5, with 8 bases lining up with TRBD1. This chain's CDR3 is CASSLFGGQGHQPQHF. In DNA, the CDR3 is TGTGCCAGCAGTTTATTTGGAGGACAGGGCCATCAGCCCCAGCATTTT.